This entry features one T cell receptor beta chain sequence. Clones were sequenced by immunoSEQ multiplex PCR, and TCRdb holds only the in-frame ones, with some missing. Of a few million clones in the sample, 85% to 95% are singletons; the top ten hold about 1.7%. CD8 cells regarded as naive lacked CD45RO, were positively chosen for CCR7, and omitted terminally differentiated effector memory CD45RA+ cells. Healthy and HIV-negative, the adult donors had no recent acute infections or vaccinations. This sample was included in a study of shared clonotypes between healthy human individuals. Study as a whole: Each donor had three CD4 naive, three CD4 memory, two CD8 naive and one CD8 memory plate.

CDR3 length: 14 residues. Trimming left V 0 bases short and J 6 bases short, with 14 bases between. Germline CDR1 is GTSNPN and CDR2 is SVGIG (reference sequence). This clonotype was obtained from a man aged 18 to 29 in good health. Some clones in this sample may be carry-over from other donors' samples. The sequenced material came from naive CD8+ T cells from PBMCs. The chain has TRBV30 and TRBJ1-2; the D gene is possibly TRBD1 (6 bases). The CDR3 protein is CAWSVLRGRDGYTF. In DNA, the CDR3 is TGTGCCTGGAGTGTACTGAGGGGGAGGGATGGCTACACCTTC.